Listed here are 8 T cell receptor delta chains from one sample, sequenced in a study of Vδ1+ human thymocytes. Study conclusions and caveats: Highly polyclonal TRG and TRD repertoires with Gaussian CDR3 length distributions appeared in thymus.

The antigens these receptors bind are not known. Sequences come from RNA converted to cDNA by reverse transcription. Multiplex PCR used pooled V-gene forward primers and a constant-region reverse primer to amplify CDR3s. TCRdb reprocessed the multiplex PCR reads through CATT. In the table there are 21,000 or so delta-chain clones, 6.5% to 10% of which are singletons. Sample: Vdelta1+ gamma-delta thymocytes from the thymus. Subset of the sample: FACS-sorted CD3+ TCRalphabeta- TCRVdelta1+ TCRVdelta2- thymocytes. Every receptor here comes from a child under two years old who had congenital heart surgery.

The chain is built from TRDV1 and TRDJ4; TRDD3 is a possible D gene (6 bases). Germline-derived CDR1 and CDR2 are TSWWSYY and QGS. V was trimmed by 1 base and J by 2 bases, leaving 26 bases between them. The CDR3 is 19 residues long. The CDR3 coding sequence is TGTGCTCTTGGGGAACGGTCATCGTTCGCAGGGATTGGGGGGAGACCCCTGATCTTT. Encoded protein: CALGERSSFAGIGGRPLIF.

The chain recombines TRDV1 with TRDJ1, with D possibly TRDD3 on 6 matching bases. The CDR3 length is 16 residues. The germline V gene encodes CDR1 TSWWSYY and CDR2 QGS. With 4 bases removed from V and 3 bases from J, the gap between germline ends came to 18 bases. CDR3 in DNA: TGTGCTCTTGGGGGCCAATCGGAGGGGGACCCCGATAAACTCATCTTT. This codes for CALGGQSEGDPDKLIF.

The chain links TRDV1 to TRDJ4; D uncertain. No J segment appears in TCRdb, so it was assigned here by matching the sequence to germline. V shed 1 base and J shed 5 bases, with 17 bases lying between them. This CDR3 has 15 amino acids. Germline V gene data show CDR1 as TSWWSYY and CDR2 as QGS. The CDR3 DNA reads as TGTGCTCTTGGGGAACCCGGAGGCGAGGTTAGGCCCCTGATCTTT. This sequence encodes CALGEPGGEVRPLIF.

This clone occurred once. The chain recombines TRDV1 with TRDJ1; TRDD2 aligns across 9 bases. The J gene was not available in TCRdb and was assigned here by matching the DNA to germline segments. Germline V gene lookup returns CDR1 TSWWSYY and CDR2 QGS. The CDR3 covers 31 residues. V lost 4 bases and J lost 0; bases outside the gene matches: 51. The DNA of the CDR3 is TGTGCTCTTGGGGCCCGCCCGCCTTCCTACTTATACCCCCCTGCCATATACGCGTATATGGCCCCTGGGGCGTACACCGATAAACTCATCTTT. It is translated as CALGARPPSYLYPPAIYAYMAPGAYTDKLIF.

V gene TRDV1 combines with J gene TRDJ1; 8 bases map to TRDD3. Unmatched junction bases numbered 16, after V lost 1 base and J lost 9 bases. Per germline, CDR1 TSWWSYY and CDR2 QGS. The CDR3 has 17 residues. This CDR3 is CALGEHLTGGALHQLIF. For the CDR3, the DNA is TGTGCTCTTGGGGAACATCTCACTGGGGGGGCATTACACCAACTCATCTTT.

The chain carries TRDV1 and TRDJ1; D remains ambiguous. From germline, CDR1 is TSWWSYY and CDR2 QGS. Trimming took off 0 bases at V and 1 base at J, with 18 bases between the two ends. This CDR3 region has 18 residues. DNA for the CDR3: TGTGCTCTTGGGGAACTATTTAGTACTGCTGAGCCCACCGATAAACTCATCTTT. It encodes CALGELFSTAEPTDKLIF.

This chain connects TRDV1 to TRDJ1; 7 bases align to TRDD2. Germline values: CDR1 TSWWSYY, CDR2 QGS. This CDR3 has 19 residues. J lost 3 bases, V lost 0 bases, and 16 bases had no gene match. This CDR3 is CALGELGPSCKGPPDKLIF. The DNA of the CDR3 is TGTGCTCTTGGGGAACTTGGGCCTTCCTGTAAGGGACCCCCCGATAAACTCATCTTT.

This clone was picked up a small number of times. The gene calls are TRDV1 and TRDJ1; 7 positions match TRDD3. Trimming removed 0 bases from V and 10 bases from J; junction bases left unmatched: 26. The CDR3 is 20 amino acids. Germline V gives CDR1 TSWWSYY, CDR2 QGS. CDR3 residues: CALGELVRLNGRWGRFGLIF. CDR3 bases: TGTGCTCTTGGGGAACTAGTACGCCTTAATGGGAGGTGGGGGAGGTTTGGACTCATCTTT.